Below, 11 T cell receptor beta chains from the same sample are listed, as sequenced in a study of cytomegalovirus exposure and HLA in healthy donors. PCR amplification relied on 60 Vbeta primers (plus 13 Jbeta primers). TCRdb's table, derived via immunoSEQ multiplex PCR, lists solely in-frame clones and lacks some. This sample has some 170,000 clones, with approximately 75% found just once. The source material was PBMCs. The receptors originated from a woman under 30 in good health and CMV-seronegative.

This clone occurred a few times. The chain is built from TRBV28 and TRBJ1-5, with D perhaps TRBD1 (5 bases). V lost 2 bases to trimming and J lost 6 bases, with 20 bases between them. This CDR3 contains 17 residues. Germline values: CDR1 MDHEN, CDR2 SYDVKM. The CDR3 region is CASSLGQGGVQGQPQHF. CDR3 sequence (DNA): TGTGCCAGCAGTTTAGGGCAGGGAGGGGTTCAAGGTCAGCCCCAGCATTTT.

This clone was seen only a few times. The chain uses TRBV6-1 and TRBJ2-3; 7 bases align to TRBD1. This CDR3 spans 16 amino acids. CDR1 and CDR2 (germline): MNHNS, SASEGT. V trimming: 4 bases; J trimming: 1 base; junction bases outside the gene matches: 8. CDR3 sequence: CASSVSSGGGTDTQYF. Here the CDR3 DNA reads TGTGCCAGCAGTGTCAGCTCAGGGGGAGGCACAGATACGCAGTATTTT.

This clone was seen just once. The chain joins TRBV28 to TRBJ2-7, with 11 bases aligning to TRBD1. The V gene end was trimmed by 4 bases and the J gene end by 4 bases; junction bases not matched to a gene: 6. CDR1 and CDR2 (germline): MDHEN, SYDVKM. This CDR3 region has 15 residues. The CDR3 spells CASSWWTGGEYEQYF. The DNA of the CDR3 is TGTGCCAGCAGTTGGTGGACAGGGGGCGAGTACGAGCAGTACTTC.

The CDR3 here is CASSRRDSQETQYF. CDR3 DNA sequence: TGTGCCAGCAGCCGCCGGGACAGCCAAGAGACCCAGTACTTC. This rearrangement joins TRBV14 to TRBJ2-5; 7 nucleotides match TRBD1. V dropped 4 bases and J dropped 1; count of bases not matched to a gene: 3. The CDR3 covers 14 residues. In germline, CDR1 is SGHDN, CDR2 FVKESK.

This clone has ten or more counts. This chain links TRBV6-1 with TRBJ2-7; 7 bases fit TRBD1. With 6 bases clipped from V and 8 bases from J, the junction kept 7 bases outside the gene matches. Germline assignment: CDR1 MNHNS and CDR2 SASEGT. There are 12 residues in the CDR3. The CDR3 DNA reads TGTGCCAGCAGCCCGGGACAGCTAAAGCAGTACTTC. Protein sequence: CASSPGQLKQYF.

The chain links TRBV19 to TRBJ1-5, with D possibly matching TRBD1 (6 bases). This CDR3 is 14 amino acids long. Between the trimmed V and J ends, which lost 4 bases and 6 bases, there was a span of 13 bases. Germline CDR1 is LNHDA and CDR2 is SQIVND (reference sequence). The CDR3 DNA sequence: TGTGCCAGTAGTACCCGGGCAGGGGTTCAGCCCCAGCATTTT. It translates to CASSTRAGVQPQHF.

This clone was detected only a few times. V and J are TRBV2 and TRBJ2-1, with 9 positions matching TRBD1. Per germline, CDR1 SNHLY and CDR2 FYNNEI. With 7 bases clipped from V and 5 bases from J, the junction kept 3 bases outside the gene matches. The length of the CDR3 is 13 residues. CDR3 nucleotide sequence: TGTGCCAGCATTCGGGACAGGGACAATGAGCAGTTCTTC. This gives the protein CASIRDRDNEQFF.

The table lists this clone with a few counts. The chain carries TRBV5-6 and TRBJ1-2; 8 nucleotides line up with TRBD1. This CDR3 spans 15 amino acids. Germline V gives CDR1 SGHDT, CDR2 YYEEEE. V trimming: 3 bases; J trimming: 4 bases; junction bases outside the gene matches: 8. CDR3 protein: CASSYRTGRSYGYTF. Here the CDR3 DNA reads TGTGCCAGCAGCTATCGGACAGGGAGAAGCTATGGCTACACCTTC.

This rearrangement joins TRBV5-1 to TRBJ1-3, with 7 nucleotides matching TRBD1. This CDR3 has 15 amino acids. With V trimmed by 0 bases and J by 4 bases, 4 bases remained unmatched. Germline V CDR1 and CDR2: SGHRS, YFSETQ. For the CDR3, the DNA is TGCGCCAGCAGCTTGGTTACAGGGGAAGGAAACACCATATATTTT. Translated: CASSLVTGEGNTIYF.

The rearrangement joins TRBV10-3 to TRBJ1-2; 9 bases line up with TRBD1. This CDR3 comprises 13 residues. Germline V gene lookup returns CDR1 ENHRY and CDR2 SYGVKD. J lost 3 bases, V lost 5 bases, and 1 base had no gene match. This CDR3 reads CAISRDRDYGYTF. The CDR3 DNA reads TGTGCCATCAGTCGGGACAGGGACTATGGCTACACCTTC.

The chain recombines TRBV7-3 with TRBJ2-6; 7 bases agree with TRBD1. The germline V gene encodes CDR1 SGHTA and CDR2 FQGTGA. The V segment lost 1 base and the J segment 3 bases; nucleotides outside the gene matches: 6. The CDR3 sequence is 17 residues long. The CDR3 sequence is CASSLMPQGNGANVLTF. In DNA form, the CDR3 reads TGTGCCAGCAGCTTAATGCCACAGGGGAATGGGGCCAACGTCCTGACTTTC.